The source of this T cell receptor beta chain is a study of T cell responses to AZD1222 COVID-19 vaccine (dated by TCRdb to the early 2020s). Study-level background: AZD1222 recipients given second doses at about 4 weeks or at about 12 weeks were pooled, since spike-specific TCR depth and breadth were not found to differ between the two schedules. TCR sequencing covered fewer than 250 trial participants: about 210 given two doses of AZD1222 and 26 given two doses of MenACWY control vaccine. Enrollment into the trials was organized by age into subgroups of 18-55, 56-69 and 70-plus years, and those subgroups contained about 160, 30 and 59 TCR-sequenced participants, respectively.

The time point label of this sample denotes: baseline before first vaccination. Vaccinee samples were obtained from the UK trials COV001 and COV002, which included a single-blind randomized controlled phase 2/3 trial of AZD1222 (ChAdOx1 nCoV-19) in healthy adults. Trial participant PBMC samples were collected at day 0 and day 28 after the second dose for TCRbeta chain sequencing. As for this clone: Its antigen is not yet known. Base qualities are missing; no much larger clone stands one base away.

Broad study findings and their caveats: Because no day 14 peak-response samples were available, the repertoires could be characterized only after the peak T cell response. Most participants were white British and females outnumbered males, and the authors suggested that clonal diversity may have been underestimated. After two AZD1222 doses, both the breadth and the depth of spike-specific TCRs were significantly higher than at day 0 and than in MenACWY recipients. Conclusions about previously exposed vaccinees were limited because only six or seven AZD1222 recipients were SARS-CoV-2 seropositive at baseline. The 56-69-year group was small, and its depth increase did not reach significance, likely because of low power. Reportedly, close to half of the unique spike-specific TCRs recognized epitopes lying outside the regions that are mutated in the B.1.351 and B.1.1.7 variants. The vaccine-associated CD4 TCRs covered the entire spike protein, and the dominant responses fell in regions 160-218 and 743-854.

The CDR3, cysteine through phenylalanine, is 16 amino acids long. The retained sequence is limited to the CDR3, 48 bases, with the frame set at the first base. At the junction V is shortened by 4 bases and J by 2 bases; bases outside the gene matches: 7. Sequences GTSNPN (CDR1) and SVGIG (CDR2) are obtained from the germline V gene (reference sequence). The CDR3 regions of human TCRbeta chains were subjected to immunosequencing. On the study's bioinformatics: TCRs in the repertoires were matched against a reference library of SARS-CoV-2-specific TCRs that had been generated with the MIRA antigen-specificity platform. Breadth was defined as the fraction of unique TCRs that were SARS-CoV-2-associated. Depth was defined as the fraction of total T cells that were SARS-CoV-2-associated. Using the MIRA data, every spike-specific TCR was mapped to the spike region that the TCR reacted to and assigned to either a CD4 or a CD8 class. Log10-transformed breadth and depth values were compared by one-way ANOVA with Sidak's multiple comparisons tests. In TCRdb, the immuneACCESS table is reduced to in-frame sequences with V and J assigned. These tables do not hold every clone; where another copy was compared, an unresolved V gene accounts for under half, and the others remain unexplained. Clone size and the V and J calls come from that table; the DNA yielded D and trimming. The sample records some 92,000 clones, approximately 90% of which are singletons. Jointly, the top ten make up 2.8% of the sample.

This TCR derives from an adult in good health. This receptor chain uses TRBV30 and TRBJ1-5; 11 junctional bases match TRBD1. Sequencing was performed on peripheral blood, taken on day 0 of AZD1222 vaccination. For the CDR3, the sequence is CAWTSDRGLGNQPQHF. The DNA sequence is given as TGTGCCTGGACTTCGGACAGGGGGCTGGGCAATCAGCCCCAGCATTTT.